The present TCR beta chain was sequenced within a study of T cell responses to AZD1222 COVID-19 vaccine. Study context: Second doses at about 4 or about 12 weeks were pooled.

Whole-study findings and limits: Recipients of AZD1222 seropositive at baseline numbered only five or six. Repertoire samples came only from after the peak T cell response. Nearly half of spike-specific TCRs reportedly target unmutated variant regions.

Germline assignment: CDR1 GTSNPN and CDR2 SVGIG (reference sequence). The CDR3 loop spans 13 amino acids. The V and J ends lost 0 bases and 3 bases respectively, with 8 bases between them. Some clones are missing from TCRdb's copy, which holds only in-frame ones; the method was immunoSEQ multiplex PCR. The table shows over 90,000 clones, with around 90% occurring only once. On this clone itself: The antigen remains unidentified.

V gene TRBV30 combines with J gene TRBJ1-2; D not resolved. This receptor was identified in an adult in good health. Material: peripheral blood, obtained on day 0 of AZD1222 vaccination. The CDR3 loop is CAWSVGSHYGYTF. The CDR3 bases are TGTGCCTGGAGTGTAGGGTCCCACTATGGCTACACCTTC.